This T cell receptor (beta chain) was documented in a study of post-analysis software for immune sequencing data. Study-wide results and caveats: Significantly lower normalized Chao1 diversity was seen in multiple sclerosis patients than in controls. In patients, TRBV5-6, TRBV5-1 and TRBV20-1 belonged to five TRBV segments found more frequently than in controls.

TCR beta cDNA libraries included unique molecular identifiers. TCRdb reprocessed the PCR reads with MiXCR, giving one entry per CDR3 protein. The sample carries 820,000 or so distinct CDR3 sequences, under 70% recorded once. As concerns this clonotype: Its specificity is not known.

The CDR3 runs to 15 residues. V dropped 3 bases and J dropped 3; count of bases not matched to a gene: 8. Per germline, CDR1 SGHRS and CDR2 YFSETQ. This TCR was recovered from a girl between 5 and 17 years old with multiple sclerosis. The V gene is TRBV5-1, the J gene TRBJ1-2, with 7 positions matching TRBD1. Sequenced: blood. CDR3: CASSWRTQGDYGYTF. CDR3 bases: TGCGCCAGCAGCTGGAGGACCCAGGGGGACTATGGCTACACCTTC.